One and the same sample provided the 5 T cell receptor beta chains below, sequenced in a study of molecular identifiers for immune sequencing clone quantification. Via MiXCR, TCRdb re-called the PCR reads, giving one row per CDR3 protein. The data hold more than 300,000 distinct CDR3 sequences, with 20% to 25% observed a single time. The sequenced material came from naive CD8+ T cells from blood, with Jurkat cell RNA spiked in. As for subset: FACS-sorted CD8+CD4-CCR7+CD45RA+ naive T cells. The receptors were sampled from a human donor in good health. Some libraries in this study had Jurkat cell RNA spiked in.

As concerns this clonotype: This sequence may be a read error, since a much larger clone differs from it by one base. Given the absence of the conserved phenylalanine or tryptophan at the CDR3 end, a read error is likely. This sequence joins TRBV7-9 and TRBJ2-3; a weak D match, TRBD2 (5 bases). Germline CDR1 reads SEHNR; CDR2 reads FQNEAQ (reference sequence). V dropped 0 bases and J dropped 1 base, with 11 bases sitting between them. CDR3 length: 16 residues. CDR3 in DNA: TGTGCCAGCAGCTTAGCGGAGGCCCCTGGCACAGATACGCAGTATCTT. Protein sequence: CASSLAEAPGTDTQYL.

This clonotype was detected only a few times. The chain has TRBV2 and TRBJ1-1, with 9 bases aligning to TRBD1. With V trimmed by 5 bases and J by 6 bases, 7 bases remained unmatched. The CDR3 spans 14 residues. The germline V gene encodes CDR1 SNHLY and CDR2 FYNNEI. The CDR3 DNA sequence: TGTGCCAGCAGTCAGGACAGGGGTGTTGCTGAAGCTTTCTTT. Amino acids: CASSQDRGVAEAFF.

This clonotype was observed many times. At one of its ends the junction is not consistent with the germline gene, which may arise from a read error. The rearrangement links TRBV7-9 to TRBJ2-3, with TRBD2 identical over 14 bases. Germline CDR1 and CDR2: SEHNR and FQNEAQ (reference sequence). CDR3 length: 16 amino acids. CDR3 in DNA: TGTGCTAGCAGCGTGGGACTAGCGGGGGACACAGATACGCAGTATTTT. Translating it yields CASSVGLAGDTDTQYF.

On this clonotype: Just one base apart from a much larger clone, this may be a read error. V and J are TRBV27 and TRBJ2-6; weak D call: TRBD1 (5 bases). The CDR3 is 17 residues long. CDR1 is MNHEY, CDR2 SMNVEV, per germline (reference sequence). In DNA form, the CDR3 reads TGTGCCAGCAGTTTACGGCTGGATTACTCTGGGGCCGACGTCCTGACTTTC. Translation gives CASSLRLDYSGADVLTF.

The sample holds a few counts of this clonotype. V is TRBV4-1 and J is TRBJ2-3; D not resolved. The V gene lost 0 bases and the J gene lost 3 bases, with 16 bases spanning the gap. There are 17 residues in the CDR3. Germline V gene data show CDR1 as MGHRA and CDR2 as YSYEKL. The chain's CDR3 is CASSQDGLTRGTDTQYF. The DNA for the CDR3 is TGCGCCAGCAGCCAAGATGGTCTGACCCGAGGTACAGATACGCAGTATTTT.